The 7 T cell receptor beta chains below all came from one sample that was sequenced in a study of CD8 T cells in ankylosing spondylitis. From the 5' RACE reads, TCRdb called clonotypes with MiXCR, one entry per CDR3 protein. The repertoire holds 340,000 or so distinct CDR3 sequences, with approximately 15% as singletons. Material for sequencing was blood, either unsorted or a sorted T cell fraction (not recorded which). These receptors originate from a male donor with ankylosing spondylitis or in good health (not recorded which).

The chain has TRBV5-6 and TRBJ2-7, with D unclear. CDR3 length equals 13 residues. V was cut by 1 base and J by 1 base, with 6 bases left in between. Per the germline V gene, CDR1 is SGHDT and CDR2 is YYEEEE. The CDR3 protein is CASSLFHSYEQYF. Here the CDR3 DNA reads TGTGCCAGCAGCTTGTTCCATTCCTACGAGCAGTACTTC.

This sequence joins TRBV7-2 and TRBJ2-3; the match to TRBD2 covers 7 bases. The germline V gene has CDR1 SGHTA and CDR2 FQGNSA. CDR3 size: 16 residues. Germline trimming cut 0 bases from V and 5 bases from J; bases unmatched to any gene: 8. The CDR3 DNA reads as TGTGCCAGCAGCTTAGCGTCGGGCGCGGGGGTAGATACGCAGTATTTT. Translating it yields CASSLASGAGVDTQYF. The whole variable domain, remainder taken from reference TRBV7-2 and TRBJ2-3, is GAGVSQSPSNKVTEKGKDVELRCDPISGHTALYWYRQSLGQGLEFLIYFQGNSAPDKSGLPSDRFSAERTGGSVSTLTIQRTQQEDSAVYLCASSLASGAGVDTQYFGPGTRLTVL.

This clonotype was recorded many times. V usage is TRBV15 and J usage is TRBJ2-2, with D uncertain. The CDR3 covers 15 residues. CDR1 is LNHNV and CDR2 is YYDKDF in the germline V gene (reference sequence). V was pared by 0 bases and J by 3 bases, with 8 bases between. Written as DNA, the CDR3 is TGTGCCACCAGCAGAGACAAGGGATACACCGGGGAGCTGTTTTTT. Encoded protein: CATSRDKGYTGELFF.

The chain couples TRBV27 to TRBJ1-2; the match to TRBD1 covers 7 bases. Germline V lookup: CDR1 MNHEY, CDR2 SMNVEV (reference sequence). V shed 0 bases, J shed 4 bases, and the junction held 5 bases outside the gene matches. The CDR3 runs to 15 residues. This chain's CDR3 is CASSLSGGGPYGYTF. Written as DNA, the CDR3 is TGTGCCAGCAGTTTATCAGGGGGCGGCCCCTATGGCTACACCTTC.

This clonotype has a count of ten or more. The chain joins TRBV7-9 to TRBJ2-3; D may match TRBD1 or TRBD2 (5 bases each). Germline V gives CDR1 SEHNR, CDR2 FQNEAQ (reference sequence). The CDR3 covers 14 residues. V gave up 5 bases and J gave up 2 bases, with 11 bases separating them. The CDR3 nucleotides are TGTGCCAGCAGCGGGACCCATCTCACAGATACGCAGTATTTT. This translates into CASSGTHLTDTQYF.

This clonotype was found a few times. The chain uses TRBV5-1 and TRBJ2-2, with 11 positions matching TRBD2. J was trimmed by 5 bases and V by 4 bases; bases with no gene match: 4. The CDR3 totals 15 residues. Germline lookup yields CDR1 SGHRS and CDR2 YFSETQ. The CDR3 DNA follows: TGCGCCAGCAGCATTCCTAGCGGGGGGACCGGGGAGCTGTTTTTT. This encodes CASSIPSGGTGELFF.

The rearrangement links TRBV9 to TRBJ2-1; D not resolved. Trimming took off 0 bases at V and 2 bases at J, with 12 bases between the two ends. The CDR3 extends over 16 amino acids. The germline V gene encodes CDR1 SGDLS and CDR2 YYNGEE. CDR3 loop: CASSVVGAPAYNEQFF. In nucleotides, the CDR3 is TGTGCCAGCAGCGTAGTAGGAGCGCCAGCCTACAATGAGCAGTTCTTC.